This is a list of T cell receptor beta chains from one sample in a study of regulatory T cells in long-lasting Graves disease. TCRdb re-derived calls from the multiplex PCR reads in MiXCR, one entry per CDR3 protein. The sample has 350,000 to 500,000 distinct CDR3 sequences; around 20% are singletons. The sequenced sample was peripheral blood mononuclear cells (PBMCs), obtained when the disease was refractory, from a patient treated with antithyroid drugs. These receptor sequences come from a female donor with Graves disease. The CDR3 runs from the conserved cysteine through the conserved F or W. Fields, in order: clone size, J gene, V gene, D gene, CDR3 DNA, CDR3 protein. D genes are given only for firm matches. Not all rows give a size; the values are once, few, many and, for expanded clones, a class.

. TRBJ1-5 TRBV19 . TGTGCCAGCCGGGGGGGTTACAATCAGCCCCAGCATTTT CASRGGYNQPQHF
. TRBJ2-1 TRBV28 TRBD2 TGTGCCAGCAGTTTTCCGGGACTAGCGGGACGGGAGCAGTTCTTC CASSFPGLAGREQFF
. TRBJ2-3 TRBV20-1 TRBD1 TGCAGTGCTAGAGGGGACAGAGCGGATCAGCCCCAGTATTTT CSARGDRADQPQYF
. TRBJ1-4 TRBV15 . TGTGCCGCCAGCACCTCAGACCAGGGGCTGGGTGAAAAACTGTTTTTT CAASTSDQGLGEKLFF
. TRBJ1-1 TRBV5-1 . TGCGCCAGCAGCTTGGGGGACGGACGGTCAAACACTGAAGCTTTCTTT CASSLGDGRSNTEAFF
few TRBJ2-1 TRBV28 TRBD2 TGTGCCACCGGACCTAGCGGCACCTCAAGTGAGCAGTTCTTC CATGPSGTSSEQFF
. TRBJ2-5 TRBV19 . TGTGCCAGTAGTATGTGGGGGCTAGGAGAGACCCAGTACTTC CASSMWGLGETQYF
many TRBJ2-6 TRBV30 . TGTGCCTGGAGTAATGATCCCTCTGGGGCCAACGTCCTGACTTTC CAWSNDPSGANVLTF
many TRBJ2-2 TRBV12-3/TRBV12-4 . TGTGCCAGCAGTTTAGTCCGGGGGAACACCGGGGAGCTGTTTTTT CASSLVRGNTGELFF
few TRBJ2-2 TRBV10-1 TRBD2 TGCGCCAGCACGGGACTAGCGGGAGCTAACGGGGAGCTGTTTTTT CASTGLAGANGELFF
few TRBJ2-7 TRBV28 TRBD1 TGTGCCAGCATTCCTAGGGCACCCCGGACAGGGAGGAACGAGCAGTACTTC CASIPRAPRTGRNEQYF
many TRBJ2-7 TRBV6-1 . TGTGCCAGCAGTCAGGGGACCGAGCAGTACTTC CASSQGTEQYF
once TRBJ2-5 TRBV5-1 TRBD2 TGCGCCAGCAGCTTGGGACTAGCGGGAGCCCAAGAGACCCAGTACTTC CASSLGLAGAQETQYF
few TRBJ2-2 TRBV7-8 . TGTGCCAGCGACAGACATAGGAACACCGGGGAGCTGTTTTTT CASDRHRNTGELFF
. TRBJ2-2 TRBV5-1 . TGCGCCAGCAGCTTTGGGCAGGGCAGCACCGGGGAGCTGTTTTTT CASSFGQGSTGELFF
many TRBJ2-5 TRBV20-1 TRBD2 TGCAGTGCTAGAGGGGGAGGGGCCTTACAAGAGACCCAGTACTTC CSARGGGALQETQYF
few TRBJ2-7 TRBV7-3 . TGTGCCAGCAGCCGTCAGACAGGATACGAGCAGTACTTC CASSRQTGYEQYF
many TRBJ2-4 TRBV20-1 TRBD2 TGCAGTGCTTCGTTAGCGGGCAAAAAAAACATTCAGTACTTC CSASLAGKKNIQYF
. TRBJ2-2 TRBV10-3 TRBD2 TGTGCCATCAGTGAGAACGGACTAGCGGGAGCCGGGGAGCTGTTTTTT CAISENGLAGAGELFF
few TRBJ2-7 TRBV28 . TGTGCCAGCAGGCCTGGACTGGGTTCCTACGTGCAGTACTTC CASRPGLGSYVQYF
. TRBJ1-1 TRBV3-1 TRBD1 TGTGCCAGCAGTTTCGGCAGACAGGGCGAAGCTTTCTTT CASSFGRQGEAFF
. TRBJ2-7 TRBV9 . TGTGCCAGCAGCCCCCAAGAGGGCAGCCCGACTTACGAGCAGTACTTC CASSPQEGSPTYEQYF
many TRBJ1-5 TRBV15 . TGTGCCACCAGCAGACCTGACAGTTCCAGCAATCAGCCCCAGCATTTT CATSRPDSSSNQPQHF
many TRBJ2-2 TRBV10-3 . TGTGCCATCCTTGGGACTTCGGGGGAGCTGTTTTTT CAILGTSGELFF
many TRBJ1-5 TRBV2 . TGTGCCAGCAGTGAAGAACGCACGGCCCAGCATTTT CASSEERTAQHF
many TRBJ2-2 TRBV2 TRBD2 TGTGCCAGCAGTGACGGCGGGAGGGCCATCACCGGGGAGCTGTTTTTT CASSDGGRAITGELFF
. TRBJ1-1 TRBV5-6 . TGTGCCAGCAGCCTTTCGGGGTTAGGAGCTTTCTTT CASSLSGLGAFF
once TRBJ2-7 TRBV20-1 . TGCAGTCTAGAAAAAATAAGGAGCTCCTACGAGCAGTACTTC CSLEKIRSSYEQYF
. TRBJ1-1 TRBV10-2 . TGCGCCAGCAGTGAGGGACACAAGGGCGACACTGAAGCTTTCTTT CASSEGHKGDTEAFF
. TRBJ2-7 TRBV20-1 TRBD2 TGCAGTGCTAGCCCCCTGGTCACTAGCGGGTTCTACGAGCAGTACTTC CSASPLVTSGFYEQYF
. TRBJ2-7 TRBV5-6 TRBD1 TGTGCCAGCAGCGGCGGGACAGGGGTTTTGTGGGAGCAGTACTTC CASSGGTGVLWEQYF
many TRBJ2-7 TRBV10-2 TRBD2 TGCGCCAGCGAGAGTGGGAGGGAGGGCACCTACGAGCAGTACTTC CASESGREGTYEQYF
few TRBJ2-7 TRBV18 . TGTGCCAGCTCATCCATCTTGGGCGAGCAGTACTTC CASSSILGEQYF
. TRBJ2-7 TRBV20-1 TRBD2 TGCAGTGCTTCAAGCGGGAGGCTCAGGGAGCAGTACTTC CSASSGRLREQYF
. TRBJ2-1 TRBV3-1 TRBD2 TGTGCCAGCAGCCGCGGGACTAGCGCCTACAATGAGCAGTTCTTC CASSRGTSAYNEQFF
many TRBJ2-5 TRBV27 TRBD2 TGTGCCAGCAGTTCTGGGGGACTAGCGGAAGAGACCCAGTACTTC CASSSGGLAEETQYF
many TRBJ2-2 TRBV24-1 TRBD2 TGTGCCACCAGTGATTTAGGGACTAGTGGTACCGGGGAGCTGTTTTTT CATSDLGTSGTGELFF
. TRBJ2-1 TRBV12-3/TRBV12-4 TRBD1 TGTGCCAGCAGTTTTCGACAGGGGGGACGAAATGAGCAGTTCTTC CASSFRQGGRNEQFF
few TRBJ2-2 TRBV29-1 . TGCAGCGTGGATCCCGGGACAACGAACACCGGGGAGCTGTTTTTT CSVDPGTTNTGELFF
. TRBJ1-2 TRBV7-2 . TGTGCCAGCAGCCCGCGAACAGGGTACTATGGCTACACCTTC CASSPRTGYYGYTF
. TRBJ1-1 TRBV28 TRBD1 TGTGCCAACAGTTTGGGGACAGGGAGGTGGGCTTTCTTT CANSLGTGRWAFF
many TRBJ2-7 TRBV28 . TGTGCCCCCAGACGCGGGATCTCCTACGAGCAGTACTTC CAPRRGISYEQYF
. TRBJ2-7 TRBV7-9 TRBD2 TGTGCCAGCAGCCCCTTACCGGGACTAGCGGAGCAGTACTTC CASSPLPGLAEQYF
many TRBJ1-2 TRBV6-1 . TGTGCCAGCAGCCAGAGCAGAGGGACTAACTATGGCTACACCTTC CASSQSRGTNYGYTF
many TRBJ2-4 TRBV2 TRBD2 TGTGCCAGCAGTGAAGAGGTGGGACTAGCGGGACCAGCCAAAAACATTCAGTACTTC CASSEEVGLAGPAKNIQYF